These 8 T cell receptor beta chains were sequenced from one sample in a study of Graves' ophthalmopathy and Graves' hyperthyroidism. Amplified material comprised TCR beta CDR3 regions derived from RNA transcripts. First-round RT-PCR used HTBI primers; second-round multiplex PCR followed. TCRdb recomputed calls from the multiplex PCR reads with MiXCR, one row per CDR3 protein. Of more than 300,000 distinct CDR3 sequences in the sample, approximately 15% are singletons; the top ten hold 5.5% to 7%. The sample consisted of peripheral blood. These receptors were obtained from a woman between 18 and 29 years old with stable Graves' hyperthyroidism.

The rearrangement uses TRBV9 and TRBJ2-2, with TRBD2 identical over 14 bases. The ends lost 3 bases at V and 1 base at J; junction bases unmatched: 5. CDR3 length: 18 residues. CDR1 and CDR2 (germline): SGDLS, YYNGEE. CDR3 sequence (DNA): TGTGCCAGCAGCGCGGGACTAGCGGGGGTGGGGAACACCGGGGAGCTGTTTTTT. Translating gives CASSAGLAGVGNTGELFF. The variable domain in full, completed from reference TRBV9 and TRBJ2-2, reads DSGVTQTPKHLITATGQRVTLRCSPRSGDLSVYWYQQSLDQGLQFLIQYYNGEERAKGNILERFSAQQFPDLHSELNLSSLELGDSALYFCASSAGLAGVGNTGELFFGEGSRLTVL.

This clonotype was counted between two and nine times. The chain carries TRBV3-1 and TRBJ2-5; 9 bases are shared with TRBD2. The CDR3 is 17 amino acids. Trimming took 2 bases from V and 5 from J; bases not matched to a gene: 12. Germline values: CDR1 LGHDT, CDR2 YNNKEL (reference sequence). This CDR3 is CASSQTLGRGGQETQYF. The CDR3 DNA sequence: TGTGCCAGCAGCCAAACCCTCGGGCGGGGGGGCCAGGAGACCCAGTACTTC.

This clonotype was counted at least ten times. The chain has TRBV6-5 and TRBJ1-2, with D perhaps TRBD1 (5 bases). The germline CDR1 and CDR2 sequences are MNHEY and SVGAGI. Between the trimmed V and J ends, which lost 5 bases and 2 bases, there was a span of 15 bases. The CDR3 has 15 amino acids. The DNA for the CDR3 is TGTGCCAGCAGTCCCTCGGCAGGGTACAACTATGGCTACACCTTC. Protein product: CASSPSAGYNYGYTF.

This clonotype was seen only a few times. A single base separates this from a much larger clone, so it may be a read error. The chain is built from TRBV27 and TRBJ1-1; TRBD1 agrees at 8 bases. The CDR3 spans 13 residues. Germline values: CDR1 MNHEY, CDR2 SMNVEV (reference sequence). CDR3 in amino acids: CAGRLQGAPEAFF. The CDR3 DNA reads as TGTGCCGGCAGGTTGCAGGGGGCCCCTGAAGCTTTCTTT.

This rearrangement joins TRBV11-2 to TRBJ2-7; 10 bases match TRBD1. Germline assignment: CDR1 SGHAT and CDR2 FQNNGV. Trimming cost V 5 bases and J 4 bases; bases outside gene matches: 8. The CDR3 totals 15 residues. CDR3 DNA: TGTGCCAGCAGCCTCCCGCCGGACAGGGGGTACGAGCAGTACTTC. It encodes CASSLPPDRGYEQYF.

This clonotype has more than one count but fewer than ten. V and J are TRBV6-1 and TRBJ1-5; D unclear. This CDR3 is built from 14 residues. Germline V gene lookup returns CDR1 MNHNS and CDR2 SASEGT. The V gene lost 6 bases and the J gene lost 5 bases, with 14 bases spanning the gap. The CDR3 here is CASRRRPGDQPQHF. The CDR3 DNA reads TGTGCCAGCAGACGACGGCCGGGAGATCAGCCCCAGCATTTT.

Many counts were recorded for this clonotype. The chain carries TRBV6-2 or TRBV6-3 and TRBJ1-1; a weak D match, TRBD1 (6 bases). Germline V gene sequence: CDR1 MNHEY, CDR2 SVGEGT. The CDR3 is made up of 13 amino acids. V was pared by 5 bases and J by 1 base, with 8 bases between. This CDR3 reads CASSTDRNTEAFF. The CDR3 DNA reads TGTGCCAGCAGTACGGACAGGAACACTGAAGCTTTCTTT.

This clonotype was seen repeatedly, ten times or more. The gene calls are TRBV5-1 and TRBJ2-7; 7 bases are shared with TRBD1. CDR1 is SGHRS and CDR2 is YFSETQ in the germline V gene. The CDR3 has 13 residues. With V trimmed by 2 bases and J by 5 bases, 4 bases remained unmatched. CDR3 protein: CASSFRQGHEQYF. The CDR3 nucleotides are TGCGCCAGCAGCTTCCGACAGGGTCACGAGCAGTACTTC.